Below are 12 T cell receptor beta chains sequenced from a single sample in a study of T cell responses to AZD1222 COVID-19 vaccine. Only in-frame clones appear in the TCRdb table, and some are missing; sequencing was by immunoSEQ multiplex PCR. The sample lists approximately 130,000 clones, around 93% occurring once. This specimen consisted of peripheral blood, obtained on day 0 of AZD1222 vaccination. The receptors originated from an adult in good health.

This rearrangement joins TRBV6-1 to TRBJ2-1; D uncertain. The CDR3 loop spans 13 amino acids. CDR1 and CDR2 from the germline V gene are MNHNS and SASEGT. Between the trimmed V and J ends, which lost 2 bases and 5 bases, there was a span of 7 bases. CDR3 coding DNA: TGTGCCAGCAGTGAATGGGCAAACAATGAGCAGTTCTTC. This sequence encodes CASSEWANNEQFF.

In its sample, this clone was seen once. The V gene is TRBV5-1, the J gene TRBJ2-3; D gene ambiguous. Trimming removed 6 bases from V and 0 bases from J, with 8 bases in between. The CDR3 is 13 amino acids. In germline, CDR1 is SGHRS, CDR2 YFSETQ. CDR3 sequence: CASKEPSTDTQYF. In nucleotides, the CDR3 is TGCGCCAGCAAGGAGCCTAGCACAGATACGCAGTATTTT.

The chain is built from TRBV5-6 and TRBJ2-3, with a tentative D call TRBD2 (6 bases). Germline CDR1 SGHDT, CDR2 YYEEEE. Trimming stripped 4 bases from V and 8 bases from J, with 14 bases between. The CDR3 length is 13 residues. This chain's CDR3 is CASSLRSGPTQYF. In DNA, the CDR3 is TGTGCCAGCAGCCTGAGGAGCGGGCCTACGCAGTATTTT. Full variable domain (remainder filled in from reference TRBV5-6 and TRBJ2-3): DAGVTQSPTHLIKTRGQQVTLRCSPKSGHDTVSWYQQALGQGPQFIFQYYEEEERQRGNFPDRFSGHQFPNYSSELNVNALLLGDSALYLCASSLRSGPTQYFGPGTRLTVL.

V and J are TRBV28 and TRBJ2-7; 7 positions agree with TRBD2. The CDR3 consists of 15 residues. Germline-derived CDR1 and CDR2 are MDHEN and SYDVKM. Losses at the gene ends were 9 bases for V and 4 bases for J; bases not matched to a gene: 15. As DNA, the CDR3 is TGTGCCAGTCTTGGGAGGGGCCAACTGAGATACGAGCAGTACTTC. Its translation is CASLGRGQLRYEQYF.

This chain uses TRBV2 with TRBJ1-5; D may be TRBD1 (6 bases). Trimming stripped 6 bases from V and 0 bases from J, with 12 bases between. Germline-derived CDR1 and CDR2 are SNHLY and FYNNEI. The CDR3 spans 15 residues. The CDR3 reads CASSGQSISNQPQHF. CDR3 nucleotide sequence: TGTGCCAGCAGCGGACAGTCGATTAGCAATCAGCCCCAGCATTTT.

This clone was counted a few times. The chain carries TRBV7-3 and TRBJ2-7, with 9 nucleotides matching TRBD1. V lost 1 base and J lost 2; bases outside the gene matches: 6. Germline V gene lookup returns CDR1 SGHTA and CDR2 FQGTGA. This CDR3 comprises 16 residues. This CDR3 reads CASSLSSRDRAYEQYF. Here the CDR3 DNA reads TGTGCCAGCAGCTTAAGCTCCCGGGACAGGGCCTACGAGCAGTACTTC.

The chain links TRBV6-6 to TRBJ2-5; D gene uncertain. The germline V gene encodes CDR1 MNHNY and CDR2 SVGAGI (reference sequence). This CDR3 region has 14 residues. Trimming removed 0 bases from V and 3 bases from J, with 8 bases in between. CDR3 DNA sequence: TGTGCCAGCAGTTACTCGACTGTCAAAGAGACCCAGTACTTC. This codes for CASSYSTVKETQYF.

This rearrangement joins TRBV19 to TRBJ1-2; TRBD1 is a possible D gene (6 bases). Trimming left V 2 bases short and J 1 base short, with 11 bases between. There are 15 residues in the CDR3. The germline V gene encodes CDR1 LNHDA and CDR2 SQIVND (reference sequence). CDR3 loop: CASSIWDTVNYGYTF. The CDR3 DNA sequence: TGTGCCAGTAGTATATGGGACACTGTTAACTATGGCTACACCTTC.

The table lists this clone with a count of one. V and J are TRBV9 and TRBJ2-3; 7 bases map to TRBD1. The V and J ends lost 4 bases and 3 bases, in that order; junction bases with no gene match: 8. Germline V gene lookup returns CDR1 SGDLS and CDR2 YYNGEE. The length of the CDR3 is 15 residues. CDR3 residues: CASSPRQGWTDTQYF. The CDR3 region has the DNA TGTGCCAGCAGCCCAAGACAGGGTTGGACAGATACGCAGTATTTT.

The rearrangement links TRBV19 to TRBJ2-2; D not resolved. The germline V gene has CDR1 LNHDA and CDR2 SQIVND (reference sequence). Trimming removed 7 bases at V and 3 bases at J, with 3 bases between. The CDR3 runs 11 residues. CDR3 protein: CASKDTGELFF. The CDR3 DNA follows: TGTGCCAGTAAAGACACCGGGGAGCTGTTTTTT.

The J gene is TRBJ2-7, the V gene TRBV28; 7 bases map to TRBD1. This CDR3 comprises 14 residues. Germline CDR1 is MDHEN and CDR2 is SYDVKM. V was clipped by 6 bases and J by 2 bases; unmatched bases: 7. Here the CDR3 DNA reads TGTGCCAGCAGCGGTAGGCAGGGGGCCTACGAGCAGTACTTC. It is translated as CASSGRQGAYEQYF.

J is TRBJ2-5 and V is TRBV2, with D possibly TRBD1 on 6 matching bases. From germline, CDR1 is SNHLY and CDR2 FYNNEI. V lost 5 bases to trimming and J lost 6 bases, with 19 bases between them. The length of the CDR3 is 15 residues. The CDR3 region has the DNA TGTGCCAGCAGTTATAGGCAACAGGGTATCCAGACCCAGTACTTC. Residues: CASSYRQQGIQTQYF.